A selection of T cell receptor beta chains follows, all from one sample in a study of cytomegalovirus exposure and HLA in healthy donors. Libraries were prepared by immunoSEQ multiplex PCR; TCRdb keeps only in-frame clonotypes and omits some of them. Of 140,000 to 150,000 clones listed, 73% are singletons. The source material was PBMCs. Receptors were obtained from a woman aged 18-29 years in good health and CMV-seronegative. CDR3s leave out the opening cysteine and the closing phenylalanine or tryptophan. Clone size, where shown, is once, few, many, or a class for clones that have expanded.

cdr3_aa j_call clone_size v_call
ASSRAIFEKLF TRBJ1-4 . TRBV11-3
ASSLTGGGQETQY TRBJ2-5 . TRBV7-2
ASSLTVYGYT TRBJ1-2 . TRBV5-6
ASSERGGNNEQF TRBJ2-1 . TRBV25-1
ATSMGTNYGYT TRBJ1-2 . TRBV15
ASSGQGEAF TRBJ1-1 few TRBV5-1
ASKRDSGSYEQY . . TRBV6-1
ASSGMARGNYGYT TRBJ1-2 . TRBV6-1
ASSWGTGLTGELF TRBJ2-2 . TRBV5-4
ASSEGGSYGYT TRBJ1-2 few TRBV6-4
ASSLGQGGSEAF TRBJ1-1 once TRBV7-6